The rows below give T cell receptor beta chains drawn from one sample of a study of shared clonotypes between healthy human individuals. Only in-frame clones appear in the TCRdb table, and some are missing; sequencing was by immunoSEQ multiplex PCR. The sample holds roughly 700,000 clones, roughly 88% seen once. The sample comprised memory CD8+ T cells from PBMCs. Receptor source: a young man in good health. Some clones in this sample may be carry-over from other donors' samples. Each CDR3 is given with its conserved first and last residue. A D gene is named only where the DNA matches it firmly. The listing skips clone size in some rows; elsewhere it reads once, few, many or a size class.

size: NA
J: TRBJ2-7
V: TRBV5-8
D: NA
CDR3: CASSGTHTFTYEQYF
DNA: TGTGCCAGCAGCGGGACCCATACTTTTACCTACGAGCAGTACTTC

size: NA
J: TRBJ1-2
V: TRBV7-9
D: NA
CDR3: CASSSPSIGSANYGYTF
DNA: TGTGCCAGCAGCTCTCCCAGTATCGGATCCGCTAACTATGGCTACACCTTC

size: NA
J: TRBJ2-7
V: TRBV4-1
D: NA
CDR3: CASSQDGGNSYEQYF
DNA: TGCGCCAGCAGCCAAGATGGGGGAAACTCCTACGAGCAGTACTTC

size: few
J: TRBJ1-5
V: TRBV2
D: NA
CDR3: CASSGGAGINQPQHF
DNA: TGTGCCAGCAGTGGGGGGGCAGGGATCAATCAGCCCCAGCATTTT

size: few
J: TRBJ1-2
V: TRBV9
D: NA
CDR3: CASSVGRGGYTF
DNA: TGTGCCAGCAGCGTAGGGAGGGGCGGCTACACCTTC

size: NA
J: TRBJ1-3
V: TRBV13
D: TRBD1
CDR3: CASSSRGQNTIYF
DNA: TGTGCCAGCAGCTCCAGGGGGCAAAACACCATATATTTT

size: NA
J: TRBJ2-2
V: TRBV5-1
D: TRBD1
CDR3: CASSFRDRDTGELFF
DNA: TGCGCCAGCAGCTTTAGGGACAGGGACACCGGGGAGCTGTTTTTT

size: NA
J: TRBJ1-2
V: TRBV19
D: NA
CDR3: CASSIPRQTSNYGYTF
DNA: TGTGCCAGTAGTATCCCCAGACAGACCTCTAACTATGGCTACACCTTC

size: NA
J: TRBJ2-1
V: TRBV27
D: NA
CDR3: CASSWDHYNEQFF
DNA: TGTGCCAGCAGTTGGGACCACTACAATGAGCAGTTCTTC

size: NA
J: TRBJ2-7
V: TRBV9
D: NA
CDR3: CASSVGDDSYEQYF
DNA: TGTGCCAGCAGCGTAGGGGACGACTCCTACGAGCAGTACTTC

size: once
J: TRBJ2-3
V: TRBV5-1
D: NA
CDR3: CASSLRGGTGGTYADTQYF
DNA: TGCGCCAGCAGCTTGAGGGGAGGGACAGGAGGTACATACGCAGATACGCAGTATTTT

size: NA
J: TRBJ1-4
V: TRBV12-1
D: NA
CDR3: CASSFGDRATNEKLFF
DNA: TGTGCCAGCAGCTTTGGGGACAGAGCAACTAATGAAAAACTGTTTTTT

size: once
J: TRBJ2-7
V: TRBV7-9
D: NA
CDR3: CASSSDRYEQYF
DNA: TGTGCCAGCAGCTCAGACAGATACGAGCAGTACTTC

size: NA
J: TRBJ2-7
V: TRBV10-3
D: NA
CDR3: CATIGTASYEQYF
DNA: TGTGCCACTATCGGGACGGCGTCCTACGAGCAGTACTTC

size: NA
J: TRBJ2-7
V: TRBV7-9
D: TRBD2
CDR3: CASSSPGGLGTYEQYF
DNA: TGTGCCAGCAGCTCCCCAGGCGGACTAGGAACCTACGAGCAGTACTTC

size: NA
J: TRBJ2-5
V: TRBV14
D: NA
CDR3: CASSHSNLGTPWAQYF
DNA: TGTGCCAGCAGCCACTCCAACTTGGGGACCCCGTGGGCCCAGTACTTC

size: NA
J: TRBJ1-5
V: TRBV4-3
D: NA
CDR3: CASSQDHRANQPQHF
DNA: TGCGCCAGCAGCCAAGATCATAGGGCCAATCAGCCCCAGCATTTT

size: NA
J: TRBJ2-3
V: TRBV9
D: TRBD2
CDR3: CASSVVAGGTTDTQYF
DNA: TGTGCCAGCAGCGTAGTGGCGGGAGGTACCACAGATACGCAGTATTTT

size: NA
J: TRBJ2-3
V: TRBV9
D: TRBD1
CDR3: CASSRQGAGTDTQYF
DNA: TGTGCCAGCAGCAGACAGGGGGCAGGGACAGATACGCAGTATTTT

size: NA
J: TRBJ2-2
V: TRBV28
D: NA
CDR3: CASSFGNIRNTGELFF
DNA: TGTGCCAGCAGTTTTGGGAACATTAGGAACACCGGGGAGCTGTTTTTT

size: NA
J: TRBJ2-7
V: TRBV28
D: TRBD2
CDR3: CASSYLSGGTYEQYF
DNA: TGTGCCAGCAGTTACTTGTCCGGGGGGACCTACGAGCAGTACTTC

size: NA
J: TRBJ2-1
V: TRBV25-1
D: TRBD2
CDR3: CASNGGTSGSYNEQFF
DNA: TGTGCCAGCAATGGAGGGACTAGCGGTTCCTACAATGAGCAGTTCTTC

size: NA
J: TRBJ2-5
V: TRBV7-9
D: TRBD1
CDR3: CASSPGTAQETQYF
DNA: TGTGCCAGCAGCCCCGGGACAGCCCAAGAGACCCAGTACTTC

size: NA
J: TRBJ2-5
V: TRBV28
D: NA
CDR3: CASSGGTAPQETQYF
DNA: TGTGCCAGCAGTGGGGGGACAGCACCTCAAGAGACCCAGTACTTC

size: NA
J: TRBJ2-7
V: TRBV14
D: TRBD2
CDR3: CASSQFSAGAYEQYF
DNA: TGTGCCAGCAGCCAATTTAGCGCGGGAGCCTACGAGCAGTACTTC

size: once
J: TRBJ2-1
V: TRBV4-3
D: NA
CDR3: CASSQDNRGGEQFF
DNA: TGCGCCAGCAGCCAAGATAACAGGGGAGGTGAGCAGTTCTTC

size: many
J: TRBJ2-1
V: TRBV7-9
D: TRBD2
CDR3: CASSNRDYRSNEQFF
DNA: TGTGCCAGCAGCAACCGGGACTACCGATCCAATGAGCAGTTCTTC

size: NA
J: TRBJ1-2
V: TRBV27
D: NA
CDR3: CASSSLLREVWYGYTF
DNA: TGTGCCAGCAGTTCCCTCCTCAGGGAAGTTTGGTATGGCTACACCTTC

size: NA
J: TRBJ2-7
V: TRBV5-4
D: TRBD1
CDR3: CASSPGTGSYEQYF
DNA: TGTGCCAGCAGCCCCGGGACAGGGTCCTACGAGCAGTACTTC

size: NA
J: TRBJ1-1
V: TRBV29-1
D: TRBD1
CDR3: CSVTGTMNTEAFF
DNA: TGCAGCGTGACAGGGACCATGAACACTGAAGCTTTCTTT

size: few
J: TRBJ1-1
V: TRBV13
D: TRBD1
CDR3: CASSSWGQGNTEAFF
DNA: TGTGCCAGCAGCTCCTGGGGACAGGGCAACACTGAAGCTTTCTTT

size: NA
J: TRBJ1-1
V: TRBV7-2
D: NA
CDR3: CASSSGPYRASPTEAFF
DNA: TGTGCCAGCAGCTCGGGTCCCTACAGGGCCAGTCCCACTGAAGCTTTCTTT

size: once
J: TRBJ2-3
V: TRBV27
D: NA
CDR3: CAIGSTDTQYF
DNA: TGTGCCATCGGCTCCACAGATACGCAGTATTTT

size: once
J: TRBJ2-7
V: TRBV29-1
D: TRBD2
CDR3: CSVLGLGEGTYEQYF
DNA: TGCAGCGTTTTAGGACTAGGGGAAGGCACCTACGAGCAGTACTTC

size: NA
J: TRBJ2-1
V: TRBV28
D: NA
CDR3: CASSHEQGTLRNEQFF
DNA: TGTGCCAGCAGTCACGAACAGGGTACGCTCCGGAATGAGCAGTTCTTC

size: NA
J: TRBJ1-4
V: TRBV27
D: TRBD1
CDR3: CASSPQGTGRNEKLFF
DNA: TGTGCCAGCAGTCCCCAGGGGACAGGACGTAATGAAAAACTGTTTTTT

size: NA
J: TRBJ1-2
V: TRBV9
D: NA
CDR3: CASSAEGYYGYTF
DNA: TGTGCCAGCAGCGCAGAGGGTTACTACGGCTACACCTTC

size: NA
J: TRBJ2-1
V: TRBV7-6
D: TRBD2
CDR3: CASSLGSAGLYNEQFF
DNA: TGTGCCAGCAGCTTAGGATCAGCGGGACTCTACAATGAGCAGTTCTTC

size: NA
J: TRBJ2-1
V: TRBV19
D: NA
CDR3: CASNAVRISNEQFF
DNA: TGTGCCAGTAACGCGGTACGAATCTCCAATGAGCAGTTCTTC

size: NA
J: TRBJ2-7
V: TRBV5-1
D: NA
CDR3: CASSRPGRMDEQYF
DNA: TGCGCCAGCAGCCGACCTGGGAGGATGGACGAGCAGTACTTC